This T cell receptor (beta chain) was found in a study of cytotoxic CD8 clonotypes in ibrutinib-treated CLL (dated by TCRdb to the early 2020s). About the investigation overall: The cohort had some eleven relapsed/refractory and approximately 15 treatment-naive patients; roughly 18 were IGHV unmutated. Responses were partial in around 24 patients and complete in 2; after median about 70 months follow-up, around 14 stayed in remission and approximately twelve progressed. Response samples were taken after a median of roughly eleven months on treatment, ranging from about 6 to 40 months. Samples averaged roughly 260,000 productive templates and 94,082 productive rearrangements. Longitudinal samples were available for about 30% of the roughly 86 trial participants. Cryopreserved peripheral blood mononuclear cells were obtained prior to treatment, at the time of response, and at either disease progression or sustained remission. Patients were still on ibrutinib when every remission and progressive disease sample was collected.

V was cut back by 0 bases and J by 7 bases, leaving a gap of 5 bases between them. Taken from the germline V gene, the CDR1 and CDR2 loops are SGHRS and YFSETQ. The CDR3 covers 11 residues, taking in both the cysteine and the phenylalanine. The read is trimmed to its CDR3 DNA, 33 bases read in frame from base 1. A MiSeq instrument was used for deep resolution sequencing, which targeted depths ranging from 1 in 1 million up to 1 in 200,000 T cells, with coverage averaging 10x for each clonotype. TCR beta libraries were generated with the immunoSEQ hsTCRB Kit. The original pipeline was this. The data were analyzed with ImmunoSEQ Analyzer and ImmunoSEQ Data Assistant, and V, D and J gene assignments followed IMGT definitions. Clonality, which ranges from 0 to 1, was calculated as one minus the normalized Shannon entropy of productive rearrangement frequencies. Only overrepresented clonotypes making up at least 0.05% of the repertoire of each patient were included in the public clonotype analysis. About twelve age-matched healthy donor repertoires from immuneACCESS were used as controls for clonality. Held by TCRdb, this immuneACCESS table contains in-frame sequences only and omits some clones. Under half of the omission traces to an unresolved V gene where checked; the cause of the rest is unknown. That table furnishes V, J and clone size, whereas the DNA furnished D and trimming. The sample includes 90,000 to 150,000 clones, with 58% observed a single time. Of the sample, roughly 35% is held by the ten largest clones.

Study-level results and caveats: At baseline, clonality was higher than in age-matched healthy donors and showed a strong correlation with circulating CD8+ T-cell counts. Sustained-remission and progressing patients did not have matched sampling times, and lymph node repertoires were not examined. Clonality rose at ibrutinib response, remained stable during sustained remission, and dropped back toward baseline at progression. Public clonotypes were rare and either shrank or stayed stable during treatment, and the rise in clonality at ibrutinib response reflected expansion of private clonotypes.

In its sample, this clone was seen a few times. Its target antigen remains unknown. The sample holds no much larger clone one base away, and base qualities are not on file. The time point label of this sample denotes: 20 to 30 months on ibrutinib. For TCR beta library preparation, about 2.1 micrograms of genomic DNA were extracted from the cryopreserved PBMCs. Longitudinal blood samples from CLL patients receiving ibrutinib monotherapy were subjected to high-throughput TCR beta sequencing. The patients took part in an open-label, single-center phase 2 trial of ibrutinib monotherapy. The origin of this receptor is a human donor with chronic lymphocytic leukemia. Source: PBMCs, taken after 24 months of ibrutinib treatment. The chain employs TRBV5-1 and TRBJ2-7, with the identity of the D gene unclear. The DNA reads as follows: TGCGCCAGCAGCTTGGCGGAAGAGCAGTACTTC. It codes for CASSLAEEQYF. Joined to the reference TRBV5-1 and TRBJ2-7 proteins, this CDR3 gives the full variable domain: KAGVTQTPRYLIKTRGQQVTLSCSPISGHRSVSWYQQTPGQGLQFLFEYFSETQRNKGNFPGRFSGRQFSNSRSEMNVSTLELGDSALYLCASSLAEEQYFGPGTRLTVT.